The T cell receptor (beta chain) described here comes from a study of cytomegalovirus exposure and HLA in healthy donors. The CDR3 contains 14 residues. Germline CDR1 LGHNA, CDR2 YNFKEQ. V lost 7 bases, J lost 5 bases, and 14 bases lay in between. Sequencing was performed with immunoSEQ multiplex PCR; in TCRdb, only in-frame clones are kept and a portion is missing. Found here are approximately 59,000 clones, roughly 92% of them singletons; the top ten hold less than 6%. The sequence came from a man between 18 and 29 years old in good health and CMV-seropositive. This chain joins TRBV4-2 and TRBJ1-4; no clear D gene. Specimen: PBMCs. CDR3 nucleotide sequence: TGTGCCAGCACTTTCCGATCGAGAAATGAAAAACTGTTTTTT. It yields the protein CASTFRSRNEKLFF.